This TCR beta chain is drawn from a study of blood T cell repertoires in COVID-19. The protocol was immunoSEQ multiplex PCR, while the TCRdb copy is restricted to in-frame clones and leaves out a portion. The data show about 81,000 clones, 85% to 90% seen once. Germline V lookup: CDR1 MNHEY, CDR2 SMNVEV (reference sequence). Deletions cut 2 bases from V and 0 bases from J, with 10 bases between. This CDR3 contains 15 residues. The rearrangement uses TRBV27 and TRBJ1-2; no firm D call. Sequencing input: peripheral blood. The source of this sequence is a woman aged 80 or over with acute or convalescent COVID-19. Written as DNA, the CDR3 is TGTGCCAGCAGTTTACGTGGAGTATCTAACTATGGCTACACCTTC. Its translation is CASSLRGVSNYGYTF.